This T cell receptor (beta chain) was profiled in a study of blood T cell repertoires in COVID-19. At the level of the study: T cells, B-cell-depleted T cells, or PBMCs supplied cDNA or gDNA.

CDR3 length: 13 residues. The V and J ends lost 3 bases and 12 bases respectively, with 18 bases between them. CDR1 is KGHSH, CDR2 LQKENI, per germline. Authors' data handling: From reference gene primer amplification, estimates of nucleated cell counts were derived. Generated by immunoSEQ multiplex PCR, the TCRdb table keeps only in-frame clones and is missing some. Clonal size and the V and J genes are those of that table, whereas D and trimming came from the DNA. Among approximately 98,000 clones, about four fifths were seen once, and the ten largest hold approximately 4.1%. Sequences were obtained from peripheral blood. This sequence was found in a woman in her sixties or seventies with acute or convalescent COVID-19. The rearrangement links TRBV18 to TRBJ2-7; D is perhaps TRBD1 (7 bases). The CDR3: CASSPLGQEGLYF. The CDR3 coding sequence is TGTGCCAGCTCACCCCTCGGACAGGAGGGTCTGTACTTC. Full variable domain (outside the CDR3, taken from reference TRBV18 and TRBJ2-7): NAGVMQNPRHLVRRRGQEARLRCSPMKGHSHVYWYRQLPEEGLKFMVYLQKENIIDESGMPKERFSAEFPKEGPSILRIQQVVRGDSAAYFCASSPLGQEGLYFGPGTRLTVT.